A single sample gave rise to the 12 T cell receptor beta chains below, sequenced in a study of shared clonotypes between healthy human individuals (dated by TCRdb to 2019 to 2021). Library construction relied on the immunoSEQ multiplex PCR assay. TCRdb stores this immuneACCESS table with in-frame sequences only. Part of the clones is absent; in the studies checked, under half of the shortfall reflects unresolved V genes, and no reason is known for the rest. The sample profile shows under 750,000 clones; 72% of them were found once. The top ten constitute roughly 1.8% of the sample. The sample taken for sequencing was memory CD4+ T cells sorted from blood. The cell subset or site label here, explained by the study, means: CD45RA-negative fraction. The receptor source for this set is a woman aged 25-40 years in good health.

Of note for this clone: Other DNA variants within this sample encode the same CDR3. This chain joins TRBV19 and TRBJ1-2; the D gene is possibly TRBD1 (5 bases). This CDR3 is 14 amino acids long. From germline, CDR1 is LNHDA and CDR2 SQIVND (reference sequence). V was pared by 3 bases and J by 2 bases, with 10 bases between. This CDR3 is CASSISGLNYGYTF. Written as DNA, the CDR3 is TGTGCCAGTAGTATTTCAGGGCTGAACTATGGCTACACCTTC. Drawing the rest from reference TRBV19 and TRBJ1-2, the complete variable domain is DGGITQSPKYLFRKEGQNVTLSCEQNLNHDAMYWYRQDPGQGLRLIYYSQIVNDFQKGDIAEGYSVSREKKESFPLTVTSAQKNPTAFYLCASSISGLNYGYTFGSGTRLTVV.

The chain couples TRBV14 to TRBJ1-1; 7 bases agree with TRBD1. V was pared by 3 bases and J by 2 bases, with 9 bases of the junction left unmatched. Germline loops: CDR1 SGHDN, CDR2 FVKESK. The CDR3 is made up of 16 amino acids. CDR3 in DNA: TGTGCCAGCAGCCACGAGCTGGGACAGCTCAACACTGAAGCTTTCTTT. This translates into CASSHELGQLNTEAFF.

Written as DNA, the CDR3 is TGTGCCAGTAGTGAACGTCTAGCGGGGGGACGGTTTCACTACGAGCAGTACTTC. As protein: CASSERLAGGRFHYEQYF. The V gene is TRBV19, the J gene TRBJ2-7; 11 nucleotides line up with TRBD2. Per the germline V gene, CDR1 is LNHDA and CDR2 is SQIVND (reference sequence). The junction had 15 bases not matched to a gene; V was cut back by 5 bases and J by 3 bases. The CDR3 covers 18 residues.

The chain joins TRBV30 to TRBJ2-5, with D perhaps matching TRBD2 (6 bases). This CDR3 contains 15 residues. Germline CDR1 is GTSNPN and CDR2 is SVGIG (reference sequence). Between the trimmed V and J ends, which lost 0 bases and 4 bases, there was a span of 15 bases. This CDR3 is CAWSVIGGAGETQYF. Here the CDR3 DNA reads TGTGCCTGGAGTGTAATCGGAGGGGCGGGAGAGACCCAGTACTTC.

Only a few counts were recorded for this clone. The chain uses TRBV18 and TRBJ2-2, with unresolved D. With 5 bases removed from V and 5 bases from J, the gap between germline ends came to 15 bases. Per the germline V gene, CDR1 is KGHSH and CDR2 is LQKENI. The CDR3 spans 15 residues. CDR3 residues: CASSSTQQKTGELFF. In DNA form, the CDR3 reads TGTGCCAGCTCATCGACCCAACAGAAAACCGGGGAGCTGTTTTTT.

CDR3 sequence: CASSRRGGGQETQYF. In DNA, the CDR3 is TGTGCCAGCAGCCGCAGGGGAGGGGGCCAAGAGACCCAGTACTTC. The gene calls are TRBV27 and TRBJ2-5; D possibly corresponds to TRBD2 (7 bases). Between the trimmed V and J ends, which lost 6 bases and 1 base, there was a span of 15 bases. Germline V lookup: CDR1 MNHEY, CDR2 SMNVEV (reference sequence). The CDR3 runs to 15 residues.

This rearrangement joins TRBV18 to TRBJ2-7; TRBD2 matches at 15 bases. J lost 2 bases, V lost 4 bases, and 9 bases had no gene match. Germline loops: CDR1 KGHSH, CDR2 LQKENI. CDR3 length: 18 amino acids. CDR3 DNA: TGTGCCAGCTCACGGGGACTAGCGGGAGGAAGGGGAACCTACGAGCAGTACTTC. Translation gives CASSRGLAGGRGTYEQYF.

The V and J genes are TRBV7-9 and TRBJ2-3; a possible D gene is TRBD1 (6 bases). The CDR3 totals 15 residues. The V end lost 5 bases, the J end lost 1 base, and 13 bases lay between the germline ends. Per germline, CDR1 SEHNR and CDR2 FQNEAQ (reference sequence). The CDR3 DNA reads TGTGCCAGCAGCCCCCTCGGGACACGCACAGATACGCAGTATTTT. As protein: CASSPLGTRTDTQYF.

Points on this clone: Additional DNA sequences in this sample encode the identical CDR3. V usage is TRBV27 and J usage is TRBJ2-7, with D perhaps matching TRBD2 (6 bases). Germline V gives CDR1 MNHEY, CDR2 SMNVEV (reference sequence). V lost 6 bases, J lost 4 bases, and 16 bases lay in between. This CDR3 is built from 14 residues. In DNA, the CDR3 is TGTGCCAGCAGCCTAGCTGGAGGGTTTTACGAGCAGTACTTC. Amino acids: CASSLAGGFYEQYF.

The CDR3 nucleotides are TGTGCCAGCAGTCGGGCAGGCCACGAGCAGTACTTC. It yields the protein CASSRAGHEQYF. The chain links TRBV6-5 to TRBJ2-7, with D unresolved. The CDR3 consists of 12 residues. The V gene's germline CDR1 is MNHEY and CDR2 SVGAGI. V was shortened by 5 bases and J by 5 bases, with 10 bases between the two germline ends.

This clone came up a few times. V gene TRBV7-2 combines with J gene TRBJ2-3, with D hard to call. The CDR3 contains 16 residues. V lost 0 bases to trimming and J lost 11 bases, with 21 bases between them. The germline V gene has CDR1 SGHTA and CDR2 FQGNSA. The CDR3 DNA reads TGTGCCAGCAGCTTAGCGCTTGTGGCGGCCTCCGCAAGGCAGTATTTT. Amino acid sequence: CASSLALVAASARQYF.

The chain combines TRBV18 with TRBJ2-1; D gene uncertain. Germline V gene data show CDR1 as KGHSH and CDR2 as LQKENI. The CDR3 is made up of 16 amino acids. V was clipped by 5 bases and J by 3 bases, with 17 bases between them. In DNA, the CDR3 is TGTGCCAGCTCATCACTCGGAATTTCAGGCTACAATGAGCAGTTCTTC. Protein product: CASSSLGISGYNEQFF.